These 2 T cell receptor beta chains came from one sample sequenced in a study of cytomegalovirus exposure and HLA in healthy donors. The PCR had 60 Vbeta and 13 Jbeta primers. Data came from immunoSEQ multiplex PCR; TCRdb stores just in-frame clones and leaves some out. The table includes 210,000 or so clones, 77% detected once. What was sequenced was PBMCs. The receptors were gathered from a woman aged 25-40 years in good health and CMV-seropositive.

The chain employs TRBV30 and TRBJ1-6; maybe TRBD1 (5 bases). Trimming removed 1 base at V and 7 bases at J, with 20 bases between. CDR1 is GTSNPN and CDR2 is SVGIG in the germline V gene (reference sequence). The CDR3 is made up of 17 amino acids. CDR3 sequence: CAWSALSLAGWNSPLHF. CDR3 bases: TGTGCCTGGAGTGCCTTGTCCCTCGCAGGGTGGAATTCACCCCTCCACTTT.

This clone has more than one count but fewer than ten. The V and J genes are TRBV19 and TRBJ1-1; 11 bases are shared with TRBD1. The V and J ends lost 3 bases and 4 bases, in that order; junction bases with no gene match: 4. The CDR3 is 15 residues long. Germline V gives CDR1 LNHDA, CDR2 SQIVND (reference sequence). The CDR3 DNA reads TGTGCCAGTAGTATCGGGGGACAGGGGGGCACTGAAGCTTTCTTT. Encoded protein: CASSIGGQGGTEAFF.